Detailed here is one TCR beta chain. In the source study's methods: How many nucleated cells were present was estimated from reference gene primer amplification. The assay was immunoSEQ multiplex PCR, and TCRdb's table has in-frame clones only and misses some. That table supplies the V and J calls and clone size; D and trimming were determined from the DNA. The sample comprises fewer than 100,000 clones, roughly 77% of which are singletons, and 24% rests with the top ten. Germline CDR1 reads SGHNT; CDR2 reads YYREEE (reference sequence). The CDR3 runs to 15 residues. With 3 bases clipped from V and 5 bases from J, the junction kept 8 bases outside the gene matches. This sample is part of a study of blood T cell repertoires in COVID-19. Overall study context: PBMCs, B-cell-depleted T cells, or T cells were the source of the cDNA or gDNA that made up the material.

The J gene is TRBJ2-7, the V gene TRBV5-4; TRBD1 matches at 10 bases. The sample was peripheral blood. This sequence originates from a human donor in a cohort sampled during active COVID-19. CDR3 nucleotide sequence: TGTGCCAGCAGCTCGCCGGGACAGGGGCATAACGAGCAGTACTTC. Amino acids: CASSSPGQGHNEQYF. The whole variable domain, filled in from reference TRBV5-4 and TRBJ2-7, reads ETGVTQSPTHLIKTRGQQVTLRCSSQSGHNTVSWYQQALGQGPQFIFQYYREEENGRGNFPPRFSGLQFPNYSSELNVNALELDDSALYLCASSSPGQGHNEQYFGPGTRLTVT.